What follows are 2 T cell receptor beta chains derived from one specimen sequenced in a study of T cell repertoires in cytomegalovirus infection. TCRdb used MiXCR to reprocess the reads, holding one entry per CDR3 protein. Altogether under 300,000 distinct CDR3 sequences are present, 17% being singletons, with the ten largest covering around half. Material for sequencing was CD8+ T cells from PBMCs. The receptors were sampled from a human donor in good health (CMV status not recorded). Some clones in this sample may be carry-over from other donors' samples.

This clonotype occurred a few times. The CDR3 protein is CASSYSLTGGIRGYTF. As DNA, the CDR3 is TGTGCCAGCAGTTACAGTTTGACAGGGGGCATTAGGGGCTACACCTTC. The chain is built from TRBV6-5 and TRBJ1-2, with 10 positions matching TRBD1. The CDR3 has 16 residues. Germline V gives CDR1 MNHEY, CDR2 SVGAGI. With V trimmed by 2 bases and J by 8 bases, 11 bases remained unmatched.

This clonotype was counted a few times. The chain carries TRBV4-1 and TRBJ2-1, with D uncertain. V was cut by 0 bases and J by 10 bases, with 10 bases left in between. The germline V gene encodes CDR1 MGHRA and CDR2 YSYEKL. This CDR3 contains 13 residues. The CDR3 nucleotides are TGCGCCAGCAGCCAAGATACAACGGCCGAGCAGTTCTTC. This gives the protein CASSQDTTAEQFF.